The entry below describes one T cell receptor (beta chain). Its cognate antigen has yet to be identified. No per-base quality is available; no much larger clone lies one base away. The immunoSEQ Assay, a bias-controlled multiplex PCR, was used to amplify TCRbeta CDR3 regions from genomic DNA. In the paper's pipeline: The number of nucleated cells in each sample was estimated from the amplification of reference gene primers within the assay. Sequence reads were collapsed and filtered to measure the absolute abundance of every unique TCRbeta CDR3 rearrangement. For each sample, productive Simpson clonality was calculated as the square root of Simpson's diversity index over productive rearrangements. TCRdb's version of the immuneACCESS table is confined to in-frame rearrangements and falls short of the full clone set. An unresolved V gene accounts for under half of the shortfall where checked; the remainder is of unknown origin. The V and J calls and the clone size are those of that table, but D and trimming were determined from the DNA. This sample comprises around 300,000 clones, 86% of them detected only once. The ten largest clones add up to over 2% of the sample.

The germline V gene (reference sequence) yields GTSNPN for CDR1 and SVGIG for CDR2. From its cysteine to its phenylalanine, the CDR3 spans 14 amino acids. This entry keeps only the CDR3 DNA: 42 bases, framed from base 1. V ends up 6 bases short and J 3 bases short, with an unmatched junction base count of 8. The sample is drawn from a study of blood T cell repertoires in COVID-19 (dated by TCRdb to between 2020 and 2021). Regarding the complete study: Collaborator samples came from the United States, Italy and Spain and covered acute and convalescent phases of COVID-19. The material from the prospective study consisted of cDNA or gDNA derived from T cells, B-cell-depleted T cells, or PBMCs. The repertoires were released in a freely available public database intended as a resource for research on the immune response to SARS-CoV-2. Where available, HLA class I and class II types were obtained from metadata supplied by the sample provider rather than from assay-based typing. Deeply sampled blood TCRbeta repertoires from subjects exposed to, actively infected with, or recovered from COVID-19 were included in the dataset. Samples were obtained from the ongoing ImmuneRACE study (first 160 participants) and from over 1,000 subjects provided by 6 global collaborators. A de-identified subject ID, COVID-19 status, age in years and sex were almost always included in the sample metadata. The research as a whole found: The amount of clinical and demographic metadata varied by source and participant and was provided uncurated.

Participants in the prospective study were enrolled through a virtual design, were aged roughly 18 to 95 years, and lived in roughly 24 United States geographic areas. In the prospective study, cohorts were assigned on the basis of participant-reported clinical history obtained from a screening survey and a study questionnaire. Recovered participants in ImmuneRACE Cohort 3 were defined as having two consecutive negative NP/OP PCR tests, clearance from a healthcare professional, or resolution of symptoms. Each participant in the prospective study had whole blood, serum and a nasopharyngeal or oropharyngeal swab collected by mobile phlebotomists. Additional blood draws and questionnaires over an approximately two-month period could optionally be provided by prospective study participants. Before DNA extraction, blood samples from the prospective study were shipped at room temperature or frozen.

The sequence derives from a woman aged 18-29 years who had recovered from COVID-19. The chain links TRBV30 with TRBJ2-3; 8 bases in between match TRBD1. The sequencing input was PBMCs or T cells enriched from blood (not recorded which). The DNA sequence is TGTGCCTGCCAGACCCAGGGGGCGACAGATACGCAGTATTTT. It encodes CACQTQGATDTQYF.